This T cell receptor (beta chain) is from a study of graft-versus-host responses after intestinal transplantation. Processing of graft tissue released intraepithelial and lamina propria lymphocytes. The repertoire was sequenced with immunoSEQ multiplex PCR; TCRdb's copy has only in-frame clones and lacks some. The data contain 13,000 to 15,000 clones, just under 70% of them singletons. A note on this clone: As yet, its antigen is unknown.

Study results and limitations: Recipient-marrow GvH clones were detected, some having first appeared in ileum or blood.

The sample in question was ileum tissue, obtained approximately 780 days after intestinal transplantation. The sequence was obtained from a human patient who received an intestinal transplant, so some T cells may come from the graft donor.

CDR3 in DNA: TGCAGCGTTGGGGCTAGCGGTCGTGAGACCCAGTACTTC. Residues: CSVGASGRETQYF. The J gene is TRBJ2-5, the V gene TRBV29-1; 7 bases fit TRBD2. V lost 4 bases, J lost 5 bases, and 7 bases stayed unmatched. Germline lookup yields CDR1 SQVTM and CDR2 ANQGSEA. The CDR3 sequence is 13 residues long.